This TCR beta chain was recorded in a study of T cell responses to AZD1222 COVID-19 vaccine (dated by TCRdb to the early 2020s). Background on the whole study: Because spike-specific TCR depth and breadth did not differ between the two schedules, AZD1222 recipients who got a second dose at roughly 4 weeks were pooled with those who got a second dose at roughly 12 weeks. TCR sequencing covered over 230 trial participants: 200 to 210 given two doses of AZD1222 and 26 given two doses of MenACWY control vaccine. Trial participants were enrolled by age into subgroups of 18-55, 56-69 and 70-plus years, and about 150, 27 and 61 TCR-sequenced participants, respectively, were included in these subgroups.

The CDR3 regions of human TCRbeta chains were analyzed by immunosequencing. The study's own analysis went as follows. Repertoire TCRs were checked for matches against a reference library of SARS-CoV-2-specific TCRs that had been generated using the MIRA antigen-specificity platform. Breadth was defined as the fraction of unique TCRs that were SARS-CoV-2-associated. Depth was defined as the fraction of total T cells that were SARS-CoV-2-associated. Each spike-specific TCR was assigned to its reactive spike region and to a CD4 or CD8 class using the MIRA data. Log10-transformed breadth and depth values were compared by one-way ANOVA with Sidak's multiple comparisons tests. Held by TCRdb, this immuneACCESS table contains in-frame sequences only and omits some clones. Under half of the omission traces to an unresolved V gene where checked; the cause of the rest is unknown. V and J calls and clone size follow that table, whereas D and trimming were derived from the DNA. Present in this sample are 130,000 or so clones, 94% of which were seen just once. The ten largest account for roughly 6.6% of the sample.

The intended sense of this specimen's time point label: baseline before first vaccination. Vaccinee samples came from UK trials COV001 and COV002, including a single-blind randomized controlled phase 2/3 trial of AZD1222 (ChAdOx1 nCoV-19) in healthy adults. Trial participant PBMC samples were collected at day 0 and day 28 after the second dose for TCRbeta chain sequencing. The CDR3, cysteine through phenylalanine, is 13 amino acids long. This entry keeps only the CDR3 DNA: 39 bases, framed from base 1. V is clipped by 4 bases and J by 3 bases, and the sequence between their germline boundaries is 8 bases long. The germline V gene gives CDR1 as ENHRY and CDR2 as SYGVKD. What the research found in general, with its limitations: Because no day 14 peak-response samples were available, repertoires were characterized only after the peak T cell response. CD4 TCRs associated with the vaccine covered the entire spike protein, and the dominant responses were in regions 160-218 and 743-854. After two AZD1222 doses, spike-specific TCR breadth and depth were significantly higher than at day 0 and than in MenACWY recipients. Most participants were white British and females outnumbered males, and the authors suggested that clonal diversity may have been underestimated. Conclusions about previously exposed vaccinees are limited because only a handful of AZD1222 recipients were SARS-CoV-2 seropositive at baseline. Reportedly, close to half of the unique spike-specific TCRs recognized epitopes lying outside the regions that are mutated in the B.1.351 and B.1.1.7 variants. The 56-69-year group was small, and its depth increase did not reach significance, likely because of low power.

As for this clone: Its antigen has not been determined. Base-call qualities are not available, and no considerably larger clone is one nucleotide away.

The TCR sequence derives from an adult in good health. The chain was built from TRBV10-3 and TRBJ2-3, and possibly TRBD2, on 5 matching bases. The source was peripheral blood, collected on day 0 of AZD1222 vaccination. The nucleotide sequence reads as follows: TGTGCCATCAGTGTTGAGGGTACAGATACGCAGTATTTT. Its protein is CAISVEGTDTQYF.